This T cell receptor beta chain emerged from a study of molecular identifiers for immune sequencing clone quantification listed by TCRdb under 2018. As for the study more broadly: For a replicate experiment, the RNA from either approximately 20,000 or 100,000 naive CD8 T cells was divided into five aliquots, and four of those aliquots went on to sequencing. This methods study used CD8 T cells to benchmark TCR RNA copy counting and molecular-identifier clustering-based TCR repertoire sequencing (MIDCIRS).

Receptor amplification or capture employed PCR. The run used a NextSeq 500. Bulk TCR libraries were generated as previously described, with the TCR primers listed in Table S5 used. Total RNA was purified with the Qiagen AllPrep DNA/RNA kit. Before any analysis, reads coming from multiple sequencing runs of the same library were combined into one pool. The study's processing was this. Reads were retained only if the reads had an exact TCR constant sequence, and the retained reads were trimmed to 150 nt and grouped according to their 12-nt molecular barcodes. Reads in each barcode group were sub-clustered using a 15% Levenshtein threshold, and a quality-weighted consensus sequence was built for each RNA molecule. Non-functional sequences were excluded, and lower-count sequences lying one edit away from another sequence were also excluded. On the basis of fitting two negative binomial distributions, barcode sub-clusters with fewer than 20% of the maximum read count were discarded. The public reads were reanalyzed by TCRdb: fastp trimming at Q25, MiXCR alignment, in-frame beta chains only. All rows with the same CDR3 protein become a single entry with the most common DNA and genes. V and J calls and clone size were set by TCRdb, not the authors. The sample records over 550,000 distinct CDR3 sequences, approximately 24% of which are singletons. The ten largest make up 0.7% to 0.95% of the sample.

The paper as a whole reports these results and caveats: Naive libraries contained spiked-in Jurkat TCR RNA (around ten copies' worth), which is not part of the donor repertoire. When barcode sub-clustering was left out, chimeric consensus sequences inflated TCR diversity, with chimeras reaching as high as 47%. In CMV-specific effector cells, clones with more than 20 RNA copies contained over 98% of molecules, whereas in naive cells such clones contained under 1% of molecules. Spiked-in Jurkat TCR RNA equivalent to a single cell was reported to be detectable even among approximately 900,000 naive CD8 T cells. The sizes of highly expanded clones could end up underestimated when identical TCR molecules share a barcode. Modeling indicated 2.5 to 3.5 TCR RNA copies recovered per cell, compared with about 9.7 by digital PCR, which implies a capture efficiency of around 30%.

About this clonotype: Its antigen is unknown. One base away there is no much larger clone; base qualities are not given.

Libraries of naive CD8 T cells were built from approximately 20,000 to 1,000,000 sorted cells, with 10%, 30% or 50% of the purified RNA used. Naive CD8 T cells, defined as CD8+CD4-CCR7+CD45RA+, were FACS-sorted into RLT Plus buffer on a BD FACSAria II. To test detection sensitivity, Jurkat RNA equal to fewer than 13 TCR copies was added to samples of about 20,000-1,000,000 naive CD8 T cells. CD8 T cells were enriched with RosetteSep CD8+ T Cell Enrichment Cocktail and Ficoll-Paque, followed by ACK red cell lysis. Material: naive CD8+ T cells from blood, with Jurkat cell RNA spiked in. The cell subset or site tag for this specimen amounts to: FACS-sorted CD8+CD4-CCR7+CD45RA+ naive T cells. The source is a human donor in good health. Some libraries in this study had Jurkat cell RNA spiked in.

The DNA sequence reads TGTGCCAGCAGTTTATATGGGGGGCGCGAGCAGTACTTC. Its translation is CASSLYGGREQYF. The chain is assembled from TRBV27 and TRBJ2-7, with the D call tentatively TRBD1 or TRBD2, each fitting 6 bases. V lost 1 base and J lost 6 bases; the stretch between them is 10 bases long. Inclusive of the bounding cysteine and phenylalanine, the CDR3 is 13 residues long. Only the CDR3 region is kept as DNA, spanning 39 bases read in frame from base 1. CDR1 and CDR2 are read off the germline V gene (reference sequence) as MNHEY and SMNVEV.